One sample yielded the 18 T cell receptor beta chains listed below, sequenced in a study of cytomegalovirus exposure and HLA in healthy donors. The primer mix had 60 Vbeta and 13 Jbeta primers. Only in-frame clones appear in the TCRdb table, and some are missing; sequencing was by immunoSEQ multiplex PCR. The sample has 70,000 to 100,000 clones, 80% seen once. The sequencing input was PBMCs. The receptors stem from a man aged 45-60 years in good health and CMV-seropositive.

This chain connects TRBV10-3 to TRBJ1-5; tentative D call: TRBD1 (6 bases). The germline gives CDR1 ENHRY, CDR2 SYGVKD. This CDR3 region has 15 residues. V dropped 0 bases and J dropped 4 bases, with 10 bases sitting between them. The CDR3 DNA reads as TGTGCCATCAGTGAGTCGGGCAGGGGTAATCAGCCCCAGCATTTT. This gives the protein CAISESGRGNQPQHF.

The chain couples TRBV5-1 to TRBJ1-1; 8 bases agree with TRBD1. Germline V CDR1 and CDR2: SGHRS, YFSETQ. The CDR3 sequence is 18 residues long. V lost 0 bases, J lost 4 bases, and 14 bases stayed unmatched. Written as DNA, the CDR3 is TGCGCCAGCAGCTTGGGGTCAGGGGGCCCCACAATCATCACTGAAGCTTTCTTT. Its protein is CASSLGSGGPTIITEAFF.

V usage is TRBV5-5 and J usage is TRBJ1-4; perhaps TRBD1 as D (5 bases). CDR1 SGHKS and CDR2 YYEKEE come from the germline V gene (reference sequence). V was cut by 4 bases and J by 8 bases, with 12 bases left in between. The CDR3 is made up of 13 amino acids. The CDR3 spells CASSPTAGEKLFF. CDR3 bases: TGTGCCAGCAGCCCCACGGCAGGGGAAAAACTGTTTTTT. Combining the CDR3 with reference TRBV5-5 and TRBJ1-4 gives the whole variable domain DAGVTQSPTHLIKTRGQQVTLRCSPISGHKSVSWYQQVLGQGPQFIFQYYEKEERGRGNFPDRFSARQFPNYSSELNVNALLLGDSALYLCASSPTAGEKLFFGSGTQLSVL.

The chain couples TRBV6-6 to TRBJ2-7; D gene ambiguous. CDR1 is MNHNY, CDR2 SVGAGI, per germline (reference sequence). V lost 8 bases to trimming and J lost 3 bases, with 11 bases between them. The CDR3 covers 12 residues. The CDR3 spells CASSPSSYEQYF. In DNA form, the CDR3 reads TGTGCCAGCTCTCCATCCAGCTACGAGCAGTACTTC.

The J gene is TRBJ2-7, the V gene TRBV9; TRBD2 matches 14 bases. The V segment lost 3 bases and the J segment 5 bases; nucleotides outside the gene matches: 10. This CDR3 has 17 amino acids. Germline CDR1 SGDLS, CDR2 YYNGEE. CDR3 in amino acids: CASSGPKGLAGGHEQYF. The CDR3, as DNA: TGTGCCAGCAGCGGACCTAAAGGACTAGCGGGAGGCCACGAGCAGTACTTC.

This clone was observed once. The V and J genes are TRBV5-1 and TRBJ2-7; D may be TRBD1 (6 bases). The germline V gene encodes CDR1 SGHRS and CDR2 YFSETQ. This CDR3 region has 15 residues. V was cut by 3 bases and J by 3 bases, with 16 bases left in between. Here the CDR3 DNA reads TGCGCCAGCAGCTCTGGAGGACAGACACACTACGAGCAGTACTTC. This encodes CASSSGGQTHYEQYF.

The rearrangement joins TRBV10-1 to TRBJ2-1, with TRBD2 matching 7 bases. The trim removed 4 bases at V and 8 bases at J, leaving 8 bases unmatched. The CDR3 loop spans 14 amino acids. In germline, CDR1 is WNHNN, CDR2 SYGVQD (reference sequence). The CDR3 DNA sequence: TGCGCCAGCAGTGGGGGAAGCGGGAACTATGAGCAGTTCTTC. This sequence encodes CASSGGSGNYEQFF.

V gene TRBV13 combines with J gene TRBJ2-5, with 7 bases that match TRBD2. Germline V gene data show CDR1 as PRHDT and CDR2 as FYEKMQ (reference sequence). J was trimmed by 7 bases and V by 2 bases; bases with no gene match: 4. CDR3 length: 13 residues. The CDR3 nucleotides are TGTGCCAGCAGCTTAAGTGGCGGGGGGACCCAGTACTTC. Amino acids: CASSLSGGGTQYF. Combining the CDR3 with reference TRBV13 and TRBJ2-5 gives the whole variable domain AAGVIQSPRHLIKEKRETATLKCYPIPRHDTVYWYQQGPGQDPQFLISFYEKMQSDKGSIPDRFSAQQFSDYHSELNMSSLELGDSALYFCASSLSGGGTQYFGPGTRLLVL.

This clone came up a few times. One junction end disagrees with the germline gene, perhaps due to a read error. V and J are TRBV18 and TRBJ2-2; TRBD1 matches 9 bases. Germline CDR1 reads KGHSH; CDR2 reads LQKENI. CDR3 length: 18 residues. The CDR3 protein is CASSPQGAGPKHTGELFF. DNA of the CDR3: TGTGCCAGCTCGCCACAGGGGGCTGGGCCCAAACACACCGGGGAGCTGTTTTTT. Filled out from reference TRBV18 and TRBJ2-2, the complete variable domain reads NAGVMQNPRHLVRRRGQEARLRCSPMKGHSHVYWYRQLPEEGLKFMVYLQKENIIDESGMPKERFSAEFPKEGPSILRIQQVVRGDSAAYFCASSPQGAGPKHTGELFFGEGSRLTVL.

The chain couples TRBV5-1 to TRBJ2-1; 9 bases align to TRBD2. J was trimmed by 3 bases and V by 2 bases; bases with no gene match: 18. This CDR3 has 20 amino acids. Germline CDR1 SGHRS, CDR2 YFSETQ. CDR3 sequence (DNA): TGCGCCAGCAGCTTCCGCGCGGGGAGCCAGCGGGAGGAGTTCTACAATGAGCAGTTCTTC. This gives the protein CASSFRAGSQREEFYNEQFF.

The rearrangement uses TRBV11-2 and TRBJ2-7; D might be TRBD2 (6 bases). The CDR3 is 16 residues long. Per the germline V gene, CDR1 is SGHAT and CDR2 is FQNNGV. Trimming left V 0 bases short and J 2 bases short, with 14 bases between. As DNA, the CDR3 is TGTGCCAGCAGCTTAGAGGGGGGAGGCCTAACCTACGAGCAGTACTTC. Amino acids: CASSLEGGGLTYEQYF.

V gene TRBV6-1 combines with J gene TRBJ2-7; 8 bases agree with TRBD2. The CDR3 totals 13 residues. CDR1 and CDR2 (germline): MNHNS, SASEGT. J lost 2 bases, V lost 7 bases, and 4 bases had no gene match. Here the CDR3 DNA reads TGTGCCAGCATGAGCGGGAGTCCCTACGAGCAGTACTTC. Protein product: CASMSGSPYEQYF.

The gene calls are TRBV11-2 and TRBJ2-7; TRBD1 might be the D (6 bases). Trimming stripped 2 bases from V and 5 bases from J, with 13 bases between. This CDR3 region has 14 residues. Germline V CDR1 and CDR2: SGHAT, FQNNGV. CDR3 DNA: TGTGCCAGCAGCTTATTAACAGGGCGGCACGAGCAGTACTTC. This codes for CASSLLTGRHEQYF.

The V call is TRBV5-4, the J call TRBJ2-5, with D tentatively TRBD2 (6 bases). Trimming took off 10 bases at V and 4 bases at J, with 17 bases between the two ends. CDR1 is SGHNT and CDR2 is YYREEE in the germline V gene (reference sequence). The CDR3 consists of 13 residues. The CDR3, as DNA: TGTGCCCTAACCGGGGGTAGTGGAGAGACCCAGTACTTC. It encodes CALTGGSGETQYF.

V and J are TRBV4-3 and TRBJ2-3; D may be TRBD2 (7 bases). CDR3 length: 16 residues. The germline V gene has CDR1 LGHNA and CDR2 YSLEER. Trimming removed 1 base from V and 6 bases from J, with 17 bases in between. This chain's CDR3 is CASSQATSRGGDTQYF. The CDR3 region has the DNA TGCGCCAGCAGCCAAGCGACTAGCAGGGGAGGGGATACGCAGTATTTT.

V is TRBV29-1 and J is TRBJ1-2; maybe TRBD1 (5 bases). Germline CDR1 reads SQVTM; CDR2 reads ANQGSEA. V gave up 4 bases and J gave up 4 bases, with 19 bases separating them. The CDR3 has 15 residues. The CDR3 bases are TGCAGCGTTGTGGGTCGGGGGGATGAATCCTATGGCTACACCTTC. Protein: CSVVGRGDESYGYTF. The full variable domain, its missing parts supplied by reference TRBV29-1 and TRBJ1-2, is SAVISQKPSRDICQRGTSLTIQCQVDSQVTMMFWYRQQPGQSLTLIATANQGSEATYESGFVIDKFPISRPNLTFSTLTVSNMSPEDSSIYLCSVVGRGDESYGYTFGSGTRLTVV.

This clone was seen only a few times. The chain carries TRBV15 and TRBJ2-1; TRBD2 is a possible D gene (6 bases). Germline V gene lookup returns CDR1 LNHNV and CDR2 YYDKDF (reference sequence). The CDR3 is 15 amino acids. V gave up 5 bases and J gave up 9 bases, with 20 bases separating them. The CDR3 spells CATSSNTGALGEQFF. CDR3 in DNA: TGTGCCACCAGCTCTAATACGGGAGCGTTGGGTGAGCAGTTCTTC.

This chain links TRBV7-2 with TRBJ2-5; TRBD2 might be the D (6 bases). Germline V CDR1 and CDR2: SGHTA, FQGNSA. V was shortened by 1 base and J by 2 bases, with 11 bases between the two germline ends. This CDR3 is built from 15 residues. The CDR3 nucleotides read TGTGCCAGCAGCTTAGGCGGCGGGGTTCAAGAGACCCAGTACTTC. It specifies CASSLGGGVQETQYF.